The clone carrying this TCR beta chain has only one observation. Antigen unknown. A much more abundant neighbour one base away suggests this may be a read error. Authors of the study amplified TCR beta CDR3 regions from RNA transcripts. HTBI primers were employed in a first-round RT-PCR of the TCR CDR3. MiXCR, applied by TCRdb to the multiplex PCR reads, yields one record per CDR3 protein. Here the sample spans 450,000 to 600,000 distinct CDR3 sequences, just under 20% being singletons. Germline CDR1 SNHLY, CDR2 FYNNEI. The CDR3 runs to 17 residues. The sample comes from a study of T cells in Graves' hyperthyroidism and ophthalmopathy. Findings and limits, study-wide: Model output signaled ophthalmopathy a median 6.5 months ahead of onset.

Inclusion characteristics of ophthalmopathy patients comprised a Clinical Activity Score of at least 3, a NOSPECS grade of at least 4, and duration under 3 months. Diagnoses were established using clinical symptoms, serum thyroxine and TRAb, thyroid ultrasound and orbital computed tomography. The sequenced sample consisted of blood. The sequence was obtained from a man between 35 and 55 years old with Graves' ophthalmopathy. The rearrangement links TRBV2 to TRBJ2-5, with a possible D match to TRBD1 (6 bases). In DNA form, the CDR3 reads TGTGCCAGCACCGCACGGCAGGGGCGCAAGTTGGAAGAGACCCGGTACTTC. Protein: CASTARQGRKLEETRYF.